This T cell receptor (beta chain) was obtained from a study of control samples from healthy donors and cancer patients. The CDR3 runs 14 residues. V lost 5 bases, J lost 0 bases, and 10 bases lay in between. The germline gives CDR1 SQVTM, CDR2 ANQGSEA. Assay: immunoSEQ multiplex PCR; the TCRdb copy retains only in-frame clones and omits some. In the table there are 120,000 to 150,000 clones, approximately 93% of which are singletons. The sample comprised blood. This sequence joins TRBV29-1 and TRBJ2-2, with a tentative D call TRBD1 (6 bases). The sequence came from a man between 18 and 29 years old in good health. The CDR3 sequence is CSVLGQTNTGELFF. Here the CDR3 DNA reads TGCAGCGTTTTAGGACAGACGAACACCGGGGAGCTGTTTTTT.